Given below is one T cell receptor beta chain in context. The target antigen is unknown. The library came from three nested PCR rounds adapted from ARM-PCR protocols. From the multiplex PCR reads, TCRdb called clonotypes with MiXCR, one entry per CDR3 protein. The repertoire has some 99,000 distinct CDR3 sequences, roughly two thirds of them found once; the top ten carry around 20%. These data belong to a study of tumor and adjacent non-tumor tissue in lung cancer. The template was RNA from unsorted bulk tissue. This non-tumor lung sample came from over 3 cm beyond the tumor edge. Chemotherapy-naive patients with new lung cancer underwent thoracic surgery in China, August–late 2014. CDR3 size: 15 residues. Trimming removed 9 bases at V and 5 bases at J, with 23 bases between. Whole-study findings and limits: Compared with tumor, normal lung showed significantly lower TCR diversity. Tumor repertoires had a smaller top 100 clone share than normal lung.

This clonotype originated in a man in his 60s with non-small cell lung cancer. This chain uses TRBV12-3 or TRBV12-4 with TRBJ2-7; D may be TRBD2 (7 bases). Sequenced material: distant non-tumor lung tissue. The CDR3, as DNA: TGTGCCAGTGGAGGAGGGGGGGGACCTCAGGACGAGCAGTACTTC. This codes for CASGGGGGPQDEQYF.